These 21 T cell receptor beta chains were all obtained from the same sample, sequenced in a study of T-cell memory formation after mild COVID-19. TCRdb reprocessed the 5' RACE reads with MiXCR, giving one entry per CDR3 protein. This sample yields fewer than 400,000 distinct CDR3 sequences, of which 10% to 15% are seen a single time; roughly 23% belongs to the top ten. The specimen was PBMCs or a T cell subset sorted from them (not recorded which). The receptors originated from a man younger than 30 who had mild COVID-19 (a few samples of this study predate the infection). Cell type and time point are not known.

The chain combines TRBV3-1 with TRBJ2-3, with 9 positions matching TRBD1. Per the germline V gene, CDR1 is LGHDT and CDR2 is YNNKEL (reference sequence). Trimming removed 7 bases from V and 6 bases from J; junction bases left unmatched: 11. The CDR3 is 15 amino acids. In DNA form, the CDR3 reads TGTGCCAGCAACTCCAACCCTGACAGGGGGGATACGCAGTATTTT. It is translated as CASNSNPDRGDTQYF.

A few counts support this clonotype. The chain is built from TRBV7-8 and TRBJ1-6; D remains ambiguous. The germline V and J ends were trimmed by 5 bases and 10 bases, with 15 bases remaining between them. The CDR3 has 14 residues. Germline values: CDR1 SGHVS, CDR2 FQNEAQ. This chain's CDR3 is CASSPRAGQSPLHF. CDR3 DNA sequence: TGTGCCAGCAGCCCCCGGGCAGGCCAGTCACCCCTCCACTTT.

This clonotype was seen many times. This chain uses TRBV12-3 or TRBV12-4 with TRBJ2-5, with 14 positions matching TRBD2. The V segment lost 5 bases and the J segment 7 bases; nucleotides outside the gene matches: 6. The CDR3 runs 15 residues. Here the CDR3 reads CASSQGLAGAGTQYF. CDR3 coding DNA: TGTGCCAGCAGTCAGGGACTAGCGGGGGCGGGGACCCAGTACTTC.

CDR3 nucleotide sequence: TGTGCCAGCAACATCCCTAGCTCTGGGGCCAACGTCCTGACTTTC. This codes for CASNIPSSGANVLTF. The chain carries TRBV6-2 or TRBV6-3 and TRBJ2-6; D call uncertain. Looked up from germline, CDR1 is MNHEY and CDR2 is SVGEGT. V gave up 7 bases and J gave up 0 bases, with 10 bases separating them. This CDR3 contains 15 residues.

V gene TRBV5-1 combines with J gene TRBJ2-2; 10 bases agree with TRBD1. Trimming removed 5 bases from V and 3 bases from J; junction bases left unmatched: 1. The CDR3 loop spans 14 amino acids. CDR1 is SGHRS and CDR2 is YFSETQ in the germline V gene. The CDR3 DNA is TGCGCCAGCAGAGGGACAGGGGACACCGGGGAGCTGTTTTTT. This sequence encodes CASRGTGDTGELFF.

This clonotype was detected many times. The rearrangement joins TRBV9 to TRBJ2-1; D is undetermined. V was pared by 0 bases and J by 7 bases, with 11 bases between. This CDR3 has 14 amino acids. Germline values: CDR1 SGDLS, CDR2 YYNGEE. For the CDR3, the DNA is TGTGCCAGCAGCGTAGCTCTCCCTGGGAATGAGCAGTTCTTC. It translates to CASSVALPGNEQFF.

This clonotype was observed many times. V usage is TRBV7-6 and J usage is TRBJ2-1; 7 bases match TRBD2. Trimming cost V 3 bases and J 4 bases; bases outside gene matches: 6. The CDR3 extends over 15 amino acids. CDR1 and CDR2 (germline): SGHVS, FNYEAQ. In DNA, the CDR3 is TGTGCCAGCAGCTTCGGCCTAGCGGTTTACAATGAGCAGTTCTTC. Its translation: CASSFGLAVYNEQFF.

This clonotype occurred many times. CDR3 sequence reads: CSVEAGLAGGSYNEQFF. DNA of the CDR3: TGCAGCGTTGAAGCGGGACTAGCGGGGGGTTCCTACAATGAGCAGTTCTTC. The J gene is TRBJ2-1, the V gene TRBV29-1; 15 nucleotides align to TRBD2. Germline V gene data show CDR1 as SQVTM and CDR2 as ANQGSEA. With 1 base clipped from V and 1 base from J, the junction kept 2 bases outside the gene matches. This CDR3 is 17 amino acids long.

This clonotype was counted between two and nine times. The J gene is TRBJ1-2, the V gene TRBV20-1; TRBD1 matches at 9 bases. Germline V lookup: CDR1 DFQATT, CDR2 SNEGSKA (reference sequence). The CDR3 sequence is 13 residues long. With 7 bases clipped from V and 4 bases from J, the junction kept 7 bases outside the gene matches. CDR3 nucleotides: TGCAGTGGGGACAGGGCTTTTCTCTATGGCTACACCTTC. It specifies CSGDRAFLYGYTF.

This clonotype was seen a handful of times. The V and J genes are TRBV7-2 and TRBJ2-5; D is perhaps TRBD1 (6 bases). The CDR3 totals 13 residues. Deletions cut 4 bases from V and 5 bases from J, with 11 bases between. CDR1 is SGHTA, CDR2 FQGNSA, per germline. This CDR3 reads CASSSPGDETQYF. DNA for the CDR3: TGTGCCAGCAGCTCCCCAGGGGACGAGACCCAGTACTTC.

There are many counts of this clonotype. Compared with germline, one end of the junction differs, possibly owing to a read error. The chain couples TRBV3-1 to TRBJ2-2, with D uncertain. The CDR3 consists of 13 residues. The germline CDR1 and CDR2 sequences are LGHDT and YNNKEL (reference sequence). The CDR3 reads CASSQASTGELFF. CDR3 DNA sequence: TGCGCCAGCAGCCAAGCGTCCACCGGGGAGCTGTTTTTT.

The chain couples TRBV12-3 or TRBV12-4 to TRBJ2-7; 8 bases fit TRBD1. The CDR3 is 15 residues long. The J segment lost 4 bases and the V segment lost 5 bases, leaving 10 bases of the junction unmatched. The CDR3 DNA follows: TGTGCCAGCAGTGGCCCCGACAGGGGAAGGTACGAGCAGTACTTC. As protein: CASSGPDRGRYEQYF.

At least ten counts were recorded for this clonotype. The chain joins TRBV4-3 to TRBJ2-3; D is unresolved. The germline V and J ends were trimmed by 0 bases and 5 bases, with 6 bases remaining between them. From germline, CDR1 is LGHNA and CDR2 YSLEER. This CDR3 has 13 amino acids. CDR3 nucleotide sequence: TGCGCCAGCAGCCAAGATCGAGGAGATACGCAGTATTTT. It encodes CASSQDRGDTQYF.

This clonotype showed up many times. CDR3 region: CATFQDGLYNEQFF. CDR3 coding DNA: TGTGCCACCTTTCAAGATGGACTCTACAATGAGCAGTTCTTC. This chain links TRBV6-5 with TRBJ2-1; TRBD2 is a possible D gene (5 bases). Germline lookup yields CDR1 MNHEY and CDR2 SVGAGI. The V gene lost 10 bases and the J gene lost 3 bases, with 16 bases spanning the gap. This CDR3 has 14 residues.

This clonotype was observed a few times. This sequence joins TRBV9 and TRBJ1-5; D remains unclear. CDR3 size: 13 residues. Trimming removed 0 bases at V and 7 bases at J, with 8 bases between. Germline loops: CDR1 SGDLS, CDR2 YYNGEE. The CDR3 loop is CASSVAAGQPQHF. The CDR3 DNA is TGTGCCAGCAGCGTAGCCGCAGGCCAGCCCCAGCATTTT.

The rearrangement joins TRBV11-3 to TRBJ1-5; no firm D call. The CDR3 loop spans 14 amino acids. Trimming took 7 bases from V and 1 from J, leaving 11 bases between them. Germline V gives CDR1 SGHNT, CDR2 YENEEA. The CDR3 DNA is TGTGCCAGCAACCAAGTAGGCAGCAATCAGCCCCAGCATTTT. Amino acids: CASNQVGSNQPQHF.

The chain joins TRBV6-5 to TRBJ2-2, with D possibly being TRBD1 (5 bases). The CDR3 totals 14 residues. V was clipped by 9 bases and J by 5 bases, with 16 bases between them. The germline V gene has CDR1 MNHEY and CDR2 SVGAGI. The CDR3 DNA reads as TGTGCCAGGAAGGGGCAGGTTGGGACCGGGGAGCTGTTTTTT. Its protein is CARKGQVGTGELFF.

This chain connects TRBV2 to TRBJ1-2; a possible D gene is TRBD1 (5 bases). V lost 8 bases and J 5 bases, leaving 21 bases between the germline ends. Germline V gene sequence: CDR1 SNHLY, CDR2 FYNNEI. CDR3 length: 15 residues. The CDR3 here is CASFRPAAEGYGYTF. The DNA of the CDR3 is TGTGCCAGCTTTAGACCCGCAGCGGAGGGGTATGGCTACACCTTC.

This clonotype was observed a handful of times. The chain uses TRBV3-1 and TRBJ1-1; the D is unclear. Germline loops: CDR1 LGHDT, CDR2 YNNKEL (reference sequence). This CDR3 comprises 14 residues. Deletions cut 3 bases from V and 1 base from J, with 9 bases between. CDR3: CASSQNARNTEAFF. The DNA for the CDR3 is TGTGCCAGCAGCCAGAATGCGAGGAACACTGAAGCTTTCTTT. Looking up the rest from reference TRBV3-1 and TRBJ1-1 gives the full variable domain: DTAVSQTPKYLVTQMGNDKSIKCEQNLGHDTMYWYKQDSKKFLKIMFSYNNKELIINETVPNRFSPKSPDKAHLNLHINSLELGDSAVYFCASSQNARNTEAFFGQGTRLTVV.

V gene TRBV7-9 combines with J gene TRBJ1-2, with unresolved D. The CDR3 length is 19 residues. V lost 5 bases to trimming and J lost 0 bases, with 25 bases between them. Looked up from germline, CDR1 is SEHNR and CDR2 is FQNEAQ (reference sequence). As DNA, the CDR3 is TGTGCCAGCAGCAATATTGGTTATATTGGCCGCTCGTCTAACTATGGCTACACCTTC. It is translated as CASSNIGYIGRSSNYGYTF.

This clonotype came up many times. The chain has TRBV5-5 and TRBJ2-3; D gene unclear. This CDR3 is 15 amino acids long. Germline V lookup: CDR1 SGHKS, CDR2 YYEKEE (reference sequence). V lost 1 base and J 3 bases, leaving 12 bases between the germline ends. CDR3 sequence (DNA): TGTGCCAGCAGCTTGTCGCAGGTGGTGACAGATACGCAGTATTTT. This encodes CASSLSQVVTDTQYF.